This is a list of T cell receptor beta chains from one sample in a study of OX40 agonist ivuxolimab in advanced cancers. Using immunoSEQ multiplex PCR, the repertoire was profiled, and TCRdb retains in-frame clones only, with some absent. Here the sample spans 85,000 to 120,000 clones, about nine tenths being singletons. The sample consisted of CD4+ or CD8+ T cells sorted from blood, taken in a trial of the OX40 agonist ivuxolimab. These receptor sequences come from an adult with an advanced solid tumor such as melanoma, head and neck, liver or kidney cancer. Each CDR3 is given with its conserved first and last residue. Each record gives: D gene, J gene, V gene, clone size, CDR3 DNA, CDR3 protein. A D gene is named only where the DNA matches it firmly. Clone size appears in some rows only: once, few, many, or a class for an expanded clone.

D gene: TRBD1; J gene: TRBJ1-2; V gene: TRBV28; clone size: NA; CDR3 DNA: TGTGCCAGTTGTCAGGGGGGACAGGGAGATTGGGGCTACACCTTC; CDR3 protein: CASCQGGQGDWGYTF
D gene: NA; J gene: TRBJ1-5; V gene: TRBV6-1; clone size: NA; CDR3 DNA: TGTGCCAGCAGTGATTCGTTGGGCAATCAGCCCCAGCATTTT; CDR3 protein: CASSDSLGNQPQHF
D gene: NA; J gene: TRBJ1-2; V gene: TRBV10-3; clone size: once; CDR3 DNA: TGTGCCATCAGTGAGTCGGAAGGGGAAGTTGGGGGCTACACCTTC; CDR3 protein: CAISESEGEVGGYTF
D gene: NA; J gene: TRBJ1-1; V gene: TRBV11-2; clone size: NA; CDR3 DNA: TGTGCCAGCAGCTTCGGGGGGTGGAACACTGAAGCTTTCTTT; CDR3 protein: CASSFGGWNTEAFF
D gene: NA; J gene: TRBJ1-2; V gene: TRBV7-3; clone size: NA; CDR3 DNA: TGTGCCAGCAGCCCGGGACTAACCAATTATGGCTACACCTTC; CDR3 protein: CASSPGLTNYGYTF
D gene: NA; J gene: TRBJ2-1; V gene: TRBV14; clone size: once; CDR3 DNA: TGTGCCAGCAGCCAAGAAACAGGGACTTTCATTTACAATGAGCAGTTCTTC; CDR3 protein: CASSQETGTFIYNEQFF
D gene: NA; J gene: TRBJ2-5; V gene: TRBV4-3; clone size: NA; CDR3 DNA: TGCGCCAGCAGCCAAGATACCAAAGAGACCCAGTACTTC; CDR3 protein: CASSQDTKETQYF
D gene: TRBD1; J gene: TRBJ2-7; V gene: TRBV5-4; clone size: NA; CDR3 DNA: TGTGCCAGCAGCTTGGTGTCGGCAGGGGGGCAGTACTTC; CDR3 protein: CASSLVSAGGQYF
D gene: NA; J gene: TRBJ1-2; V gene: TRBV20-1; clone size: NA; CDR3 DNA: TGCAGTGCCGTCAACTATGGCTACACCTTC; CDR3 protein: CSAVNYGYTF
D gene: TRBD2; J gene: TRBJ2-2; V gene: TRBV7-2; clone size: NA; CDR3 DNA: TGTGCCAGCAGCACTACCTTAGCGGGGGCCTACACCGGGGAGCTGTTTTTT; CDR3 protein: CASSTTLAGAYTGELFF
D gene: NA; J gene: TRBJ1-1; V gene: TRBV28; clone size: NA; CDR3 DNA: TGTGCCAGCATTGAAACACAGGGGAACACTGAAGCTTTCTTT; CDR3 protein: CASIETQGNTEAFF
D gene: TRBD2; J gene: TRBJ2-3; V gene: TRBV7-2; clone size: NA; CDR3 DNA: TGTGCCAGCAGCCCCGGGGCTAGCGGGGGGCCCCGAGAAACGCAGTATTTT; CDR3 protein: CASSPGASGGPRETQYF
D gene: NA; J gene: TRBJ2-5; V gene: TRBV5-1; clone size: NA; CDR3 DNA: TGCGCCAGCAGCTATCAGGGGATTCAAGAGACCCAGTACTTC; CDR3 protein: CASSYQGIQETQYF
D gene: NA; J gene: TRBJ2-3; V gene: TRBV30; clone size: NA; CDR3 DNA: TGTGCCTGGGAGCACACAGCCACAGATACGCAGTATTTT; CDR3 protein: CAWEHTATDTQYF
D gene: TRBD1; J gene: TRBJ2-7; V gene: TRBV6-1; clone size: NA; CDR3 DNA: TGTGCCAGCAGTGACCAGGGGGTGTACGAGCAGTACTTC; CDR3 protein: CASSDQGVYEQYF
D gene: NA; J gene: TRBJ1-2; V gene: TRBV6-5; clone size: once; CDR3 DNA: TGTGCCAGCAGTTGGGGGACTTCGACAGTGGACTATGGCTACACCTTC; CDR3 protein: CASSWGTSTVDYGYTF
D gene: NA; J gene: TRBJ1-6; V gene: TRBV10-3; clone size: NA; CDR3 DNA: TGTGCCATCAGTGACAAGGAATTTGGGTCACCCCTCCACTTT; CDR3 protein: CAISDKEFGSPLHF
D gene: NA; J gene: TRBJ2-7; V gene: TRBV7-6; clone size: NA; CDR3 DNA: TGTGCCAGCAGCCCCGGGACTCAGAACGAGCAGTACTTC; CDR3 protein: CASSPGTQNEQYF
D gene: NA; J gene: TRBJ2-7; V gene: TRBV6-5; clone size: NA; CDR3 DNA: TGTGCCAGCAGTTTTACATCGAGTCCCTCTCTCGAGCAGTACTTC; CDR3 protein: CASSFTSSPSLEQYF
D gene: NA; J gene: TRBJ1-5; V gene: TRBV7-9; clone size: NA; CDR3 DNA: TGTGCCAGCAGCTTGGCGGCTAATCAGCCCCAGCATTTT; CDR3 protein: CASSLAANQPQHF
D gene: TRBD2; J gene: TRBJ2-1; V gene: TRBV11-3; clone size: NA; CDR3 DNA: TGTGCCAGCAGCCTAGAAGCGGGGGCGATCAATGAGCAGTTCTTC; CDR3 protein: CASSLEAGAINEQFF
D gene: TRBD1; J gene: TRBJ1-4; V gene: TRBV19; clone size: NA; CDR3 DNA: TGTGCCAGTAGTTTAACAGGGGGCATCGGTGAAAAACTGTTTTTT; CDR3 protein: CASSLTGGIGEKLFF
D gene: NA; J gene: TRBJ1-3; V gene: TRBV6-5; clone size: NA; CDR3 DNA: TGTGCCAGCAGTCTGACCAGGGGTGGTGGAAACACCATATATTTT; CDR3 protein: CASSLTRGGGNTIYF
D gene: NA; J gene: TRBJ2-1; V gene: TRBV27; clone size: NA; CDR3 DNA: TGTGCCAGCAGCCCGCGGCGGGGAAGCTCCTACAATGAGCAGTTCTTC; CDR3 protein: CASSPRRGSSYNEQFF
D gene: NA; J gene: TRBJ1-1; V gene: TRBV27; clone size: NA; CDR3 DNA: TGTGCCAGCAGTTCCACACCAGGGTTGAACACTGAAGCTTTCTTT; CDR3 protein: CASSSTPGLNTEAFF
D gene: NA; J gene: TRBJ1-6; V gene: TRBV2; clone size: NA; CDR3 DNA: TGTGCCGGCCGGGACTTAGTAGGATCACCCCTCCACTTT; CDR3 protein: CAGRDLVGSPLHF
D gene: NA; J gene: TRBJ1-5; V gene: TRBV4-3; clone size: NA; CDR3 DNA: TGCGCCAGCAGCCAAGATCAGGGGACTTATCAGCCCCAGCATTTT; CDR3 protein: CASSQDQGTYQPQHF
D gene: TRBD1; J gene: TRBJ1-5; V gene: TRBV28; clone size: NA; CDR3 DNA: TGTGCCAGCAGTTGGGACAGGGGTTCCGATATGAGCAATCAGCCCCAGCATTTT; CDR3 protein: CASSWDRGSDMSNQPQHF
D gene: TRBD1; J gene: TRBJ2-5; V gene: TRBV18; clone size: NA; CDR3 DNA: TGTGCCAGCTCACCGCCGGGACAGGGGGCAATGGAGACCCAGTACTTC; CDR3 protein: CASSPPGQGAMETQYF